This entry describes one T cell receptor beta chain. Its antigen is as yet unknown. The CDR3 sequence is 15 residues long. V was cut by 4 bases and J by 4 bases, with 16 bases left in between. Germline CDR1 is MGHRA and CDR2 is YSYEKL. The sample belongs to a study of blood T cells in healthy people across ages. Study results and limitations: Per million T cells, TCR beta diversity dropped about linearly as age rose. Donors of long life had a larger count of naive CD4+ cells and greater diversity than aged donors.

The people who gave samples were healthy Caucasians from Russia, aged roughly 6 to 100. Collection of around 10 milliliters of peripheral blood was performed for each donor. The second PCR ran about 6 to 11 cycles with a sample-barcoded 5' primer and J-beta primers. TCRdb recomputed calls from the 5' RACE reads with MiXCR, one row per CDR3 protein. The sample holds about 570,000 distinct CDR3 sequences, 25% to 30% seen once. Material for sequencing was blood. The chain employs TRBV4-1 and TRBJ2-5; D is possibly TRBD1 or TRBD2 (6 bases each). This receptor was taken from a woman in her seventies in good health. CDR3 bases: TGCGCCAGCAGCCCAGAGGAGGGGGGCCGAGAGACCCAGTACTTC. It specifies CASSPEEGGRETQYF.